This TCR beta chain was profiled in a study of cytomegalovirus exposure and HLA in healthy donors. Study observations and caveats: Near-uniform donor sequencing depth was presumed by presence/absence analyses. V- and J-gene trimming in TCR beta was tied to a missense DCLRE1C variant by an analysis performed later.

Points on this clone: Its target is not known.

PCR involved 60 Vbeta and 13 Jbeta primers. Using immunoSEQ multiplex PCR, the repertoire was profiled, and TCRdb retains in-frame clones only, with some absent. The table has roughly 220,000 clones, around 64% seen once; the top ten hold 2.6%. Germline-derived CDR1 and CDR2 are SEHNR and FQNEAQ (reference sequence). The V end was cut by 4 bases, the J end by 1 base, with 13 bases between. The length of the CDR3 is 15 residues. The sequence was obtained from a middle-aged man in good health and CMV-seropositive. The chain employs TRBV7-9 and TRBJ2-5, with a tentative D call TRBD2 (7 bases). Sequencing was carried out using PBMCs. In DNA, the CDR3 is TGTGCCAGCAGCTCCAGGGGAGGGGGCCAAGAGACCCAGTACTTC. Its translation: CASSSRGGGQETQYF. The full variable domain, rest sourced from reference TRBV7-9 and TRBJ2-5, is DTGVSQNPRHKITKRGQNVTFRCDPISEHNRLYWYRQTLGQGPEFLTYFQNEAQLEKSRLLSDRFSAERPKGSFSTLEIQRTEQGDSAMYLCASSSRGGGQETQYFGPGTRLLVL.